Presented here are 15 T cell receptor beta chains from one specimen sequenced in a study of T cells in Graves' hyperthyroidism and ophthalmopathy. Using RNA transcripts as the source, TCR beta CDR3 regions were amplified. During a first-round RT-PCR of the TCR CDR3, the HTBI primer set was used. TCRdb fed the multiplex PCR reads into MiXCR, producing one record per CDR3 protein. The sample lists around 340,000 distinct CDR3 sequences; 15% to 20% were seen once. The sample taken for sequencing was blood. All receptors derive from a woman aged 25 to 45 with Graves' hyperthyroidism that later progressed to Graves' ophthalmopathy.

The CDR3 spells CSVNTEGNTIYF. Here the CDR3 DNA reads TGCAGCGTAAATACTGAAGGAAACACCATATATTTT. The chain combines TRBV29-1 with TRBJ1-3; D unresolved. Looked up from germline, CDR1 is SQVTM and CDR2 is ANQGSEA. Trimming pared 6 bases from V and 4 bases from J, leaving 10 bases between. The CDR3 spans 12 residues. The whole variable domain, remainder taken from reference TRBV29-1 and TRBJ1-3, is SAVISQKPSRDICQRGTSLTIQCQVDSQVTMMFWYRQQPGQSLTLIATANQGSEATYESGFVIDKFPISRPNLTFSTLTVSNMSPEDSSIYLCSVNTEGNTIYFGEGSWLTVV.

This clonotype was counted at least ten times. A read error may account for a junction end that differs from germline. The CDR3 reads CASSLATSADTRYF. CDR3 nucleotides: TGCGCCAGCAGCTTGGCTACCTCTGCGGATACGCGGTATTTT. The rearrangement joins TRBV5-1 to TRBJ2-3; D uncertain. CDR3 size: 14 residues. The germline V gene encodes CDR1 SGHRS and CDR2 YFSETQ. Filled out from reference TRBV5-1 and TRBJ2-3, the complete variable domain reads KAGVTQTPRYLIKTRGQQVTLSCSPISGHRSVSWYQQTPGQGLQFLFEYFSETQRNKGNFPGRFSGRQFSNSRSEMNVSTLELGDSALYLCASSLATSADTRYFGPGTRLTVL.

V is TRBV6-5 and J is TRBJ2-3; 9 bases map to TRBD1. CDR1 and CDR2 (germline): MNHEY, SVGAGI. The CDR3 spans 15 residues. V gave up 0 bases and J gave up 8 bases; unmatched junction bases: 6. CDR3 in amino acids: CASSYSGQGESTQYF. The CDR3 DNA is TGTGCCAGCAGTTACTCGGGACAGGGTGAGAGTACGCAGTATTTT.

This clonotype was recorded a few times. CDR3 nucleotide sequence: TGTGCCAGCAGCTTAGATCTTCAGGGGCAAGCTTTCTTT. It encodes CASSLDLQGQAFF. The chain employs TRBV11-2 and TRBJ1-1, with a tentative D call TRBD1 (6 bases). The CDR3 loop spans 13 amino acids. The V end lost 0 bases, the J end lost 9 bases, and 11 bases lay between the germline ends. Germline V gene lookup returns CDR1 SGHAT and CDR2 FQNNGV.

This clonotype was observed many times. This sequence joins TRBV18 and TRBJ1-3; D call uncertain. V gave up 0 bases and J gave up 3 bases, with 12 bases separating them. The CDR3 spans 16 residues. CDR1 is KGHSH, CDR2 LQKENI, per germline. Written as DNA, the CDR3 is TGTGCCAGCTCACCACCCAGACGGCCGATTGGAAACACCATATATTTT. It translates to CASSPPRRPIGNTIYF.

This clonotype was counted many times. The chain links TRBV6-1 to TRBJ1-2, with 7 bases identical to TRBD1. After removal of 6 bases from V and 0 bases from J, the junction contained 19 bases not matched to a gene. This CDR3 spans 19 amino acids. CDR1 is MNHNS, CDR2 SASEGT, per germline. CDR3 DNA sequence: TGTGCCAGCAGACGGACCGGGACAAAGGGGGCTACAGCTAACTATGGCTACACCTTC. Translation: CASRRTGTKGATANYGYTF.

This clonotype has just a few counts. The CDR3 sequence: CASSKRPTAYEQYF. The CDR3 nucleotides read TGTGCCAGCAGCAAAAGGCCAACCGCCTACGAGCAGTACTTC. The rearrangement links TRBV28 to TRBJ2-7; D uncertain. Trimming cost V 6 bases and J 2 bases, with 14 bases left between them. This CDR3 has 14 amino acids. In germline, CDR1 is MDHEN, CDR2 SYDVKM.

This clonotype has at least ten counts. The rearrangement links TRBV27 to TRBJ2-1; 7 bases map to TRBD1. Looked up from germline, CDR1 is MNHEY and CDR2 is SMNVEV (reference sequence). Losses at the gene ends were 0 bases for V and 3 bases for J; bases not matched to a gene: 5. The CDR3 has 16 amino acids. In nucleotides, the CDR3 is TGTGCCAGCAGTTTATCGGGGACAGTGGGCTACAATGAGCAGTTCTTC. This codes for CASSLSGTVGYNEQFF.

The chain has TRBV9 and TRBJ2-2, with 8 bases identical to TRBD1. This CDR3 contains 12 residues. The germline gives CDR1 SGDLS, CDR2 YYNGEE. V lost 10 bases and J lost 5; bases outside the gene matches: 4. The CDR3 DNA sequence: TGTGCCTCAGGGGGCGGGACCGGGGAGCTGTTTTTT. Translation gives CASGGGTGELFF.

This clonotype was detected ten times or more. The J gene is TRBJ2-1, the V gene TRBV5-1; 8 nucleotides agree with TRBD1. Trimming at V came to 0 bases and at J to 4 bases, leaving 0 bases not matched to a gene. CDR3 size: 14 residues. In germline, CDR1 is SGHRS, CDR2 YFSETQ. The chain's CDR3 is CASSLGTGYNEQFF. CDR3 DNA sequence: TGCGCCAGCAGCTTGGGGACAGGGTACAATGAGCAGTTCTTC.

This clonotype appeared many times. The rearrangement uses TRBV7-9 and TRBJ1-1; 7 bases fit TRBD1. Per the germline V gene, CDR1 is SEHNR and CDR2 is FQNEAQ (reference sequence). This CDR3 has 15 residues. The ends lost 5 bases at V and 2 bases at J; junction bases unmatched: 8. DNA of the CDR3: TGTGCCAGCAGCCAAAAGGGACAGTCCAACACTGAAGCTTTCTTT. Its protein is CASSQKGQSNTEAFF.

The genes are TRBV20-1 and TRBJ2-3, with 10 bases identical to TRBD2. After removal of 1 base from V and 1 base from J, the junction contained 8 bases not matched to a gene. CDR3 size: 17 residues. In germline, CDR1 is DFQATT, CDR2 SNEGSKA (reference sequence). This CDR3 reads CSARGTSGQSGTDTQYF. In nucleotides, the CDR3 is TGCAGTGCTAGAGGGACTAGCGGACAAAGTGGCACAGATACGCAGTATTTT.

This clonotype showed up just once. The chain joins TRBV5-1 to TRBJ2-1; no reliable D call. This CDR3 spans 15 amino acids. In germline, CDR1 is SGHRS, CDR2 YFSETQ. The germline V and J ends were trimmed by 1 base and 5 bases, with 13 bases remaining between them. DNA for the CDR3: TGCGCCAGCAGCTTGAACTCTCGCTACGACAATGAGCAGTTCTTC. The encoded protein is CASSLNSRYDNEQFF.

The sample holds many counts of this clonotype. This chain links TRBV20-1 with TRBJ1-6; maybe TRBD1 (5 bases). Germline V gives CDR1 DFQATT, CDR2 SNEGSKA (reference sequence). CDR3 length: 12 residues. The V end was cut by 6 bases, the J end by 8 bases, with 11 bases between. The CDR3 loop is CSAPGHDSPLHF. In DNA form, the CDR3 reads TGCAGTGCCCCGGGGCACGATTCACCCCTCCACTTT.

This clonotype was recorded at least ten times. DNA for the CDR3: TGCAGTGCTACTGACAGGGGATTGACCTCGACCTTCTACGAGCAGTACTTC. It translates to CSATDRGLTSTFYEQYF. The rearrangement uses TRBV20-1 and TRBJ2-7, with TRBD1 matching over 8 bases. Germline V gene sequence: CDR1 DFQATT, CDR2 SNEGSKA (reference sequence). The CDR3 totals 17 residues. V shed 4 bases and J 3 bases; nucleotides not matched to a gene: 17.